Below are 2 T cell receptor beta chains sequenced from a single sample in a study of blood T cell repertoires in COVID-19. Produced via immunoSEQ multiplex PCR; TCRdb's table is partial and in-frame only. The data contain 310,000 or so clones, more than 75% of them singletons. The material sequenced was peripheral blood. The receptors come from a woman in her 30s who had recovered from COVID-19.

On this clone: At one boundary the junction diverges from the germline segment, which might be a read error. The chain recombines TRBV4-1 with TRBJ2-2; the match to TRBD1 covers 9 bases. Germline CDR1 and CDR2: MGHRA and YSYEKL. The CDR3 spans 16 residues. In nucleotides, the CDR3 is TGCGCCAGCAAACAAGCAGGGACAGGGAACGCCGGGGAGCTGTTTTTT. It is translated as CASKQAGTGNAGELFF.

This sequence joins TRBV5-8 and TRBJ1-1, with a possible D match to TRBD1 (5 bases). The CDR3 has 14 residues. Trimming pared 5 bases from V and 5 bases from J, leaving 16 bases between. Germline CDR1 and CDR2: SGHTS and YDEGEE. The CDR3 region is CASSLEGRATEAFF. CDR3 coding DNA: TGTGCCAGCAGTCTGGAGGGCAGGGCGACTGAAGCTTTCTTT.